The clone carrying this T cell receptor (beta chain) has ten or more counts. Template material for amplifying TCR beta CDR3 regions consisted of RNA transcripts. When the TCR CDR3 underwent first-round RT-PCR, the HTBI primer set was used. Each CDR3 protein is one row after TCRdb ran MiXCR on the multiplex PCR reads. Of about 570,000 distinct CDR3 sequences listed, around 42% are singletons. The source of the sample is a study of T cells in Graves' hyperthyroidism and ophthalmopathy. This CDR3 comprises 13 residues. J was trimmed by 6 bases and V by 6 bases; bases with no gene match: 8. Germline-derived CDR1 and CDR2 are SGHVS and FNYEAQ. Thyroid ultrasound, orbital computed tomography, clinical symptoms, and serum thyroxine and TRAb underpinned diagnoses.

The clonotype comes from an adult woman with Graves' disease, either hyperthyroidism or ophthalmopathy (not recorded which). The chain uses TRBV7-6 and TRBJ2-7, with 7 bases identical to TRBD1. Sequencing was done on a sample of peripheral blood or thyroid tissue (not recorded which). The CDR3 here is CASSSDRAREQYF. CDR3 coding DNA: TGTGCCAGCAGTTCCGACAGGGCGCGCGAGCAGTACTTC.